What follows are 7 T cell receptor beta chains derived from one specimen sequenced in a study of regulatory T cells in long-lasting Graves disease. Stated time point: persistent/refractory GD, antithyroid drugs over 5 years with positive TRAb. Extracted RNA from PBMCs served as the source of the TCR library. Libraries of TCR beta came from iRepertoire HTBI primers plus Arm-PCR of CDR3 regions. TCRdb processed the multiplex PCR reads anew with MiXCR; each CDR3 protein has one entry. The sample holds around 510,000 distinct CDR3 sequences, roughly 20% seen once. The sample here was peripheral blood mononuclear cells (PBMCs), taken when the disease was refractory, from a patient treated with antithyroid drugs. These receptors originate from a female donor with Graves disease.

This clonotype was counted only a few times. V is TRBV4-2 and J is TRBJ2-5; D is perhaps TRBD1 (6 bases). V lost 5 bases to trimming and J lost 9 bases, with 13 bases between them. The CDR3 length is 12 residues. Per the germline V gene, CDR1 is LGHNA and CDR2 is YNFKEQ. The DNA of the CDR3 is TGTGCCAGCAGCAGTGAACAGGGATCCCAGTACTTC. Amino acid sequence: CASSSEQGSQYF.

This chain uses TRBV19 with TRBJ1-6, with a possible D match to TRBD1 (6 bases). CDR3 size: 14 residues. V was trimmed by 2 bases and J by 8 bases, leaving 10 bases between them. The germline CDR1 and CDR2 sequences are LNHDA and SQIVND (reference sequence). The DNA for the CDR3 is TGTGCCAGTAGTATACGACAGGCGGATTCACCCCTCCACTTT. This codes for CASSIRQADSPLHF.

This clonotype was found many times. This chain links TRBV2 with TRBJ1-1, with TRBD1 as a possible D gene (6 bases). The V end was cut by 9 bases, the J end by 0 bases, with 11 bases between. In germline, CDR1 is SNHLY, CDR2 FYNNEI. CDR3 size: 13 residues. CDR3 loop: CASTQGMNTEAFF. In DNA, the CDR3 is TGTGCCAGTACACAGGGAATGAACACTGAAGCTTTCTTT.

In DNA form, the CDR3 reads TGCGCCAGCAGCCAAGATGGGTATGGAGGAACTGAAGCTTTCTTT. Translation gives CASSQDGYGGTEAFF. The V gene is TRBV4-1, the J gene TRBJ1-1; D is uncertain. Trimming left V 0 bases short and J 5 bases short, with 13 bases between. In germline, CDR1 is MGHRA, CDR2 YSYEKL. This CDR3 comprises 15 residues.

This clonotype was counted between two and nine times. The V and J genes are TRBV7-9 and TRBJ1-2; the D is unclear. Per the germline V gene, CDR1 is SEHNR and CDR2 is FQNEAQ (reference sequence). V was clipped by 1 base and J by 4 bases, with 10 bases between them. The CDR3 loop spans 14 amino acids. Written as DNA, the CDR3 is TGTGCCAGCAGCTTAGAGCCTGCCGCCTATGGCTACACCTTC. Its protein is CASSLEPAAYGYTF.

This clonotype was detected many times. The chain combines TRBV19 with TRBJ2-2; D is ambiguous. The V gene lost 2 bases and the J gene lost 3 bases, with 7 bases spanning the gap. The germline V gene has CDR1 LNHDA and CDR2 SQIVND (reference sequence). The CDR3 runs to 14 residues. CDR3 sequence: CASSIRVDTGELFF. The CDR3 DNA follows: TGTGCCAGTAGTATACGGGTAGACACCGGGGAGCTGTTTTTT.

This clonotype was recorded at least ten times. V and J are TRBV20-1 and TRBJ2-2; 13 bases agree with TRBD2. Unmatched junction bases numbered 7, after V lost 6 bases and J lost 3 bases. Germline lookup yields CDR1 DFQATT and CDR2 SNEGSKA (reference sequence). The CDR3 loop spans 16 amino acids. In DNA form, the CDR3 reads TGCAGTGCAGGACTAGCGGGAGAGGTCTACACCGGGGAGCTGTTTTTT. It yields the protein CSAGLAGEVYTGELFF.